These 13 T cell receptor beta chains share one sample of origin, sequenced in a study of cytomegalovirus exposure and HLA in healthy donors. TCRdb's copy holds only in-frame clones and misses some; the assay was immunoSEQ multiplex PCR. In the table there are 180,000 or so clones, more than 75% of which are singletons. Sequenced: PBMCs. These receptors were taken from a man aged 18 to 30 in good health and CMV-seropositive.

The V and J genes are TRBV2 and TRBJ2-5; TRBD2 aligns across 9 bases. Germline CDR1 reads SNHLY; CDR2 reads FYNNEI. Trimming cost V 5 bases and J 0 bases; bases outside gene matches: 4. This CDR3 is 15 amino acids long. The CDR3 region is CASSWGLADQETQYF. CDR3 bases: TGTGCCAGCAGTTGGGGACTAGCCGACCAAGAGACCCAGTACTTC.

This clone showed up just a few times. V and J are TRBV19 and TRBJ1-1; D ambiguous. Per germline, CDR1 LNHDA and CDR2 SQIVND (reference sequence). Trimming left V 1 base short and J 2 bases short, with 5 bases between. The CDR3 consists of 13 residues. CDR3 coding DNA: TGTGCCAGTAGTATAGTCCCTAACACTGAAGCTTTCTTT. Protein product: CASSIVPNTEAFF.

The chain combines TRBV27 with TRBJ2-7; 9 bases are a match to TRBD1. The J segment lost 7 bases and the V segment lost 5 bases, leaving 6 bases of the junction unmatched. Germline CDR1 and CDR2: MNHEY and SMNVEV (reference sequence). This CDR3 has 13 residues. CDR3 amino acids: CASSPTGGREQYF. CDR3 nucleotide sequence: TGTGCCAGCAGTCCGACAGGGGGAAGGGAGCAGTACTTC.

The V gene is TRBV7-2, the J gene TRBJ2-5; 9 nucleotides align to TRBD2. The CDR3 is 15 amino acids. Trimming cost V 2 bases and J 5 bases; bases outside gene matches: 6. From germline, CDR1 is SGHTA and CDR2 FQGNSA. CDR3: CASSLMAGGPETQYF. In DNA, the CDR3 is TGTGCCAGCAGCTTAATGGCGGGAGGGCCGGAGACCCAGTACTTC.

The V gene is TRBV19, the J gene TRBJ1-1, with TRBD1 matching 9 bases. The length of the CDR3 is 20 residues. Per germline, CDR1 LNHDA and CDR2 SQIVND (reference sequence). Trimming took 2 bases from V and 3 from J; bases not matched to a gene: 19. The CDR3 coding sequence is TGTGCCAGTAGTATAATCCGGGACAGGGCGGAACGGGTTGGGTACACTGAAGCTTTCTTT. It yields the protein CASSIIRDRAERVGYTEAFF.

J is TRBJ2-2 and V is TRBV6-1; 7 nucleotides align to TRBD1. This CDR3 has 12 residues. Germline V gene lookup returns CDR1 MNHNS and CDR2 SASEGT. With V trimmed by 10 bases and J by 6 bases, 5 bases remained unmatched. CDR3 nucleotide sequence: TGTGCCATTGACAGGGTTGCCGGGGAGCTGTTTTTT. Translation: CAIDRVAGELFF.

The CDR3 loop is CATSIRTSGGGETQYF. The CDR3 nucleotides are TGTGCCACCAGCATCAGGACTAGCGGGGGTGGGGAGACCCAGTACTTC. The J gene is TRBJ2-5, the V gene TRBV15; 13 bases map to TRBD2. Per the germline V gene, CDR1 is LNHNV and CDR2 is YYDKDF (reference sequence). The CDR3 is made up of 16 amino acids. The V gene end was trimmed by 4 bases and the J gene end by 5 bases; junction bases not matched to a gene: 7. Based on the CDR3 plus reference TRBV15 and TRBJ2-5, the full variable domain is DAMVIQNPRYQVTQFGKPVTLSCSQTLNHNVMYWYQQKSSQAPKLLFHYYDKDFNNEADTPDNFQSRRPNTSFCFLDIRSPGLGDTAMYLCATSIRTSGGGETQYFGPGTRLLVL.

Written as DNA, the CDR3 is TGCGCCAGCAGCGAGGGACAGCCCTATGGCTACACCTTC. Its translation: CASSEGQPYGYTF. The chain links TRBV5-1 to TRBJ1-2, with TRBD1 matching 7 bases. The CDR3 sequence is 13 residues long. Trimming took 4 bases from V and 4 from J; bases not matched to a gene: 4. CDR1 and CDR2 (germline): SGHRS, YFSETQ.

The chain has TRBV6-6 and TRBJ1-3; no clear D. The CDR3 is 14 amino acids. Between the trimmed V and J ends, which lost 6 bases and 2 bases, there was a span of 11 bases. Looked up from germline, CDR1 is MNHNY and CDR2 is SVGAGI (reference sequence). The chain's CDR3 is CASSQVTTGNTIYF. The CDR3 nucleotides are TGTGCCAGCAGCCAAGTTACAACTGGAAACACCATATATTTT.

In DNA, the CDR3 is TGTGCCAGCAGTTATCGATTGGAGAGGATTGATACGCAGTATTTT. Its translation: CASSYRLERIDTQYF. V usage is TRBV27 and J usage is TRBJ2-3; D call uncertain. The CDR3 spans 15 residues. CDR1 and CDR2 from the germline V gene are MNHEY and SMNVEV (reference sequence). V lost 4 bases to trimming and J lost 6 bases, with 17 bases between them.

The V and J genes are TRBV7-9 and TRBJ2-7; 8 bases fit TRBD1. CDR3 size: 15 residues. Germline V gives CDR1 SEHNR, CDR2 FQNEAQ (reference sequence). Unmatched junction bases numbered 7, after V lost 6 bases and J lost 0 bases. In DNA, the CDR3 is TGTGCCAGCAGTCGGAGACAGGGGCCCTCCTACGAGCAGTACTTC. Protein sequence: CASSRRQGPSYEQYF. The full variable domain, with the rest looked up from reference TRBV7-9 and TRBJ2-7, is DTGVSQNPRHKITKRGQNVTFRCDPISEHNRLYWYRQTLGQGPEFLTYFQNEAQLEKSRLLSDRFSAERPKGSFSTLEIQRTEQGDSAMYLCASSRRQGPSYEQYFGPGTRLTVT.

The gene calls are TRBV27 and TRBJ2-7; 15 bases map to TRBD2. Germline CDR1 reads MNHEY; CDR2 reads SMNVEV (reference sequence). The CDR3 sequence is 19 residues long. With 1 base clipped from V and 3 bases from J, the junction kept 10 bases outside the gene matches. CDR3 sequence: CASSLFNRGTSGRFYEQYF. The CDR3 bases are TGTGCCAGCAGTTTATTTAATAGGGGGACTAGCGGGAGGTTCTACGAGCAGTACTTC.

V and J are TRBV6-5 and TRBJ2-3; TRBD2 matches 8 bases. CDR3 size: 15 residues. Per the germline V gene, CDR1 is MNHEY and CDR2 is SVGAGI. V trimming: 6 bases; J trimming: 0 bases; junction bases outside the gene matches: 5. The CDR3 sequence: CASSPPGGSTDTQYF. Here the CDR3 DNA reads TGTGCCAGCAGCCCACCGGGAGGGAGCACAGATACGCAGTATTTT.